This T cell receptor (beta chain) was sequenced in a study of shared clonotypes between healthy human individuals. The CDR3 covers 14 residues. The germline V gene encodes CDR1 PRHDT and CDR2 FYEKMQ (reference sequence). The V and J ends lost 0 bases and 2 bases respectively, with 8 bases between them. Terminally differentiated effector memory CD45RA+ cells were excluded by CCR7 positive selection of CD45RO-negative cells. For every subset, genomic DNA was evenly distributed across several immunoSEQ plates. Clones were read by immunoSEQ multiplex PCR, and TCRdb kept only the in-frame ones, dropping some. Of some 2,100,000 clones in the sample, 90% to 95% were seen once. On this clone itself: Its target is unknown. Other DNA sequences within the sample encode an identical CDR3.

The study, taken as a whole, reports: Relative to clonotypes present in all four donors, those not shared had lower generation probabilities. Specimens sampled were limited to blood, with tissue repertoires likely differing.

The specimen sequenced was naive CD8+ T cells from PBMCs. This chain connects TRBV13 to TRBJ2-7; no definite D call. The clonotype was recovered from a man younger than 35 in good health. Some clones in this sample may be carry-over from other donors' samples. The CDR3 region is CASSLGGGTYEQYF. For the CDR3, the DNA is TGTGCCAGCAGCTTAGGGGGTGGAACCTACGAGCAGTACTTC.